The rows below give T cell receptor beta chains drawn from one sample of a study of CD8+CD57+ T cells in acquired aplastic anemia. TCRdb re-called the reads through MiXCR, storing one row per CDR3 protein. The sample lists hundreds of thousands of distinct CDR3 sequences; roughly 61% were seen once. Sequenced sample: sorted CD4+, CD8+, or CD8+CD57+ T cells (not recorded which) from PBMCs. The receptors stem from a human donor with aplastic anemia. The CDR3 runs from the conserved cysteine through the conserved F or W. The D gene is left open where the match is weak. The size of a clone is reported for some rows only, either as once, few or many, or as a class for expanded clones.

NA,TRBJ2-1,NA,TRBV7-8,TGTGCCAGCACCCCTCCTCTTCGGTTACGGGACAAATACAATGAGCAGTTCTTC,CASTPPLRLRDKYNEQFF
NA,TRBJ2-2,NA,TRBV5-1,TGCGCCAGCAGCTTGGCCTCGGTGGGTACCGGGGAGCTGTTTTTT,CASSLASVGTGELFF
NA,TRBJ1-2,NA,TRBV7-9,TGTGCCAGCAGCCCCCGGGGTGGGCGGGGCTACACCTTC,CASSPRGGRGYTF
NA,TRBJ1-2,NA,TRBV7-8,TGTGCCAGCAGCTCCCCAGGCGGTTTGTGGGGCTACACCTTC,CASSSPGGLWGYTF
few,TRBJ2-7,TRBD2,TRBV29-1,TGCAGCGTCACTATAGCGGGAGGGAGCTCCTACGAGCAGTACTTC,CSVTIAGGSSYEQYF
NA,TRBJ2-7,NA,TRBV4-2,TGTGCCAGCAGCCAAGATGGATCGGGGGAAGGGGGCGAGCAGTACTTC,CASSQDGSGEGGEQYF
many,TRBJ2-3,TRBD2,TRBV7-6,TGTGCCAGCAGCTCCATAGCGGGGGTGAGCACAGATACGCAGTATTTT,CASSSIAGVSTDTQYF
many,TRBJ2-3,NA,TRBV19,TGTGCCAGTAGTATCATGGCTAGCACAGATACGCAGTATTTT,CASSIMASTDTQYF
many,TRBJ2-1,TRBD1,TRBV4-2,TGTGCCAGCAGCCGAAACGGGGACAGCTCCTACAATGAGCAGTTCTTC,CASSRNGDSSYNEQFF
NA,TRBJ2-7,NA,TRBV5-1,TGCGCCAGCAGCTTCCGTCAGAGTTACGAGCAGTACTTC,CASSFRQSYEQYF
many,TRBJ2-1,NA,TRBV25-1,TGTGCCAGCAGGGGGGGCGGGAAAGAGCAGTTCTTC,CASRGGGKEQFF
NA,TRBJ2-7,TRBD2,TRBV7-9,TGTGCCAGCAGCTTAGATCTAGCGGGAGTGGGCGAGCAGTACTTC,CASSLDLAGVGEQYF
NA,TRBJ2-1,NA,TRBV19,TGTGCCAGTAGTACAACCCGACAGTACAATGAGCAGTTCTTC,CASSTTRQYNEQFF